This entry is about one T cell receptor beta chain. Antigen specificity is unknown. This sample is part of a study of shared clonotypes between healthy human individuals. In the study overall: Donors, aged 18 to 49, were a couple of women and a few men. Points from the study as a whole: Compared with clonotypes that all four donors shared, non-shared clonotypes had lower generation probabilities. Naive subsets, compared against memory subsets, generally had larger estimated richness values.

Evenly divided among several immunoSEQ plates was the genomic DNA of each subset. Repertoires were generated with immunoSEQ multiplex PCR, while TCRdb's copy carries only in-frame clones and drops some. Seen here are 1 million to 1.3 million clones, about 84% observed once, and the top ten hold 0.5% to 0.65%. The sequenced sample consisted of memory CD4+ T cells from PBMCs. Subset: CD45RA-negative fraction. This sequence originates from a man younger than 30 in good health. Some clones in this sample may be carry-over from other donors' samples.

The CDR3 nucleotides are TGTGCCACCAGCGCCGGCGTCGGGGAACCCCGCCAGGCAAATCAGCCCCAGCATTTT. Translation: CATSAGVGEPRQANQPQHF. This chain links TRBV15 with TRBJ1-5; D ambiguous. Deletions cut 5 bases from V and 4 bases from J, with 27 bases between. There are 19 residues in the CDR3. Germline V CDR1 and CDR2: LNHNV, YYDKDF (reference sequence).